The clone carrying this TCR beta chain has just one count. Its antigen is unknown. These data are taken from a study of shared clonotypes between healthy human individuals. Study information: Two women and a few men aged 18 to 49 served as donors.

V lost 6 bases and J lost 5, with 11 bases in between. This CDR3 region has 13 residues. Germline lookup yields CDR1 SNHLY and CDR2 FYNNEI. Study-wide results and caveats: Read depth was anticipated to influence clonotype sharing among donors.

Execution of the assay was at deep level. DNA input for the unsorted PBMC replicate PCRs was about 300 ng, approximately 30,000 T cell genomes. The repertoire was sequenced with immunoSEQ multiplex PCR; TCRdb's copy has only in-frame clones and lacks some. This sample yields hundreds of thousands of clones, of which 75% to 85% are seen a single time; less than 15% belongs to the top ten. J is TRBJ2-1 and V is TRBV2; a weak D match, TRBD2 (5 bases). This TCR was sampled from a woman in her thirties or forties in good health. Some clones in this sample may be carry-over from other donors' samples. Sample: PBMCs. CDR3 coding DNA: TGTGCCAGCAGGAGGGAAATTCACAATGAGCAGTTCTTC. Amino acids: CASRREIHNEQFF. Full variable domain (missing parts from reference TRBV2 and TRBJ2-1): EPEVTQTPSHQVTQMGQEVILRCVPISNHLYFYWYRQILGQKVEFLVSFYNNEISEKSEIFDDQFSVERPDGSNFTLKIRSTKLEDSAMYFCASRREIHNEQFFGPGTRLTVL.